What follows are 19 T cell receptor beta chains derived from one specimen sequenced in a study of shared clonotypes between healthy human individuals. Clones were sequenced by immunoSEQ multiplex PCR, and TCRdb holds only the in-frame ones, with some missing. The sample records around 550,000 clones, 85% to 95% being singletons. CD8 cells regarded as naive lacked CD45RO, were positively chosen for CCR7, and omitted terminally differentiated effector memory CD45RA+ cells. The sequencing input was naive CD8+ T cells sorted from blood. All receptors derive from a woman aged 25-40 years in good health.

V and J are TRBV6-5 and TRBJ2-5; D is ambiguous. Deletions cut 0 bases from V and 6 bases from J, with 2 bases between. The CDR3 is 11 residues long. Germline V lookup: CDR1 MNHEY, CDR2 SVGAGI. The chain's CDR3 is CASSYSQTQYF. The CDR3 DNA follows: TGTGCCAGCAGTTACTCGCAGACCCAGTACTTC.

This clone was detected once. The chain combines TRBV25-1 with TRBJ2-7, with a tentative D call TRBD2 (7 bases). The germline CDR1 and CDR2 sequences are MGHDK and SYGVNS. The CDR3 sequence is 15 residues long. V was cut by 1 base and J by 3 bases, with 13 bases left in between. CDR3 nucleotides: TGTGCCAGCAGTGAATGGGGAGGGGGATACTACGAGCAGTACTTC. The encoded protein is CASSEWGGGYYEQYF.

Regarding this clone: An end of the junction does not agree with germline; a read error may underlie this. The rearrangement links TRBV18 to TRBJ2-7, with D uncertain. The germline V gene has CDR1 KGHSH and CDR2 LQKENI. This CDR3 spans 13 amino acids. In DNA form, the CDR3 reads TGTGCCAGCTCATCACCAGTTTCCTACGAGCAGTACTTC. Its protein is CASSSPVSYEQYF.

The V gene is TRBV15, the J gene TRBJ2-2; a possible D gene is TRBD1 (5 bases). Germline assignment: CDR1 LNHNV and CDR2 YYDKDF (reference sequence). V was trimmed by 8 bases and J by 6 bases, leaving 13 bases between them. The CDR3 spans 13 residues. This CDR3 is CATGIRGPGELFF. Here the CDR3 DNA reads TGTGCCACCGGAATAAGGGGCCCCGGGGAGCTGTTTTTT.

The chain links TRBV5-1 to TRBJ2-7; D assignment may be TRBD1 or TRBD2 (5 bases each). The length of the CDR3 is 18 residues. Per germline, CDR1 SGHRS and CDR2 YFSETQ. V gave up 0 bases and J gave up 0 bases, with 19 bases separating them. CDR3 sequence: CASSLGSSWDRISYEQYF. Here the CDR3 DNA reads TGCGCCAGCAGCTTGGGTAGTAGCTGGGACCGGATCTCCTACGAGCAGTACTTC.

The V and J genes are TRBV5-8 and TRBJ1-2, with TRBD1 identical over 7 bases. The CDR3 extends over 14 amino acids. V shed 6 bases and J 12 bases; nucleotides not matched to a gene: 17. CDR1 is SGHTS, CDR2 YDEGEE, per germline. The CDR3 spells CASTFGQADAVNTF. Here the CDR3 DNA reads TGTGCCAGCACTTTCGGACAGGCTGATGCCGTAAACACCTTC.

The V and J genes are TRBV27 and TRBJ2-7; D is uncertain. Trimming removed 5 bases at V and 2 bases at J, with 22 bases between. The CDR3 totals 17 residues. Germline V gene sequence: CDR1 MNHEY, CDR2 SMNVEV (reference sequence). CDR3 loop: CASSPRHTGSVTYEQYF. In nucleotides, the CDR3 is TGTGCCAGCAGTCCACGCCATACCGGGTCTGTTACCTACGAGCAGTACTTC.

The CDR3 region is CASSSDWTRGPNYGYTF. The DNA of the CDR3 is TGTGCCAGCAGCTCCGACTGGACCAGGGGCCCTAACTATGGCTACACCTTC. The chain is built from TRBV28 and TRBJ1-2; TRBD1 is a possible D gene (6 bases). CDR3 length equals 17 residues. Germline V gene data show CDR1 as MDHEN and CDR2 as SYDVKM. V shed 6 bases and J shed 0 bases, with 20 bases lying between them.

The V and J genes are TRBV7-9 and TRBJ2-4, with 13 bases matching TRBD2. Losses at the gene ends were 2 bases for V and 9 bases for J; bases not matched to a gene: 7. The length of the CDR3 is 16 residues. Germline CDR1 SEHNR, CDR2 FQNEAQ (reference sequence). The CDR3, as DNA: TGTGCCAGCAGCTTAAGAACTAGCGGGAGGGAGAGCATTCAGTACTTC. It translates to CASSLRTSGRESIQYF.

This sequence joins TRBV10-3 and TRBJ2-1; 10 bases line up with TRBD2. This CDR3 comprises 16 residues. Germline V CDR1 and CDR2: ENHRY, SYGVKD. J lost 7 bases, V lost 0 bases, and 6 bases had no gene match. In nucleotides, the CDR3 is TGTGCCATCAGTGAGTCCGGGACTAGCGATTGGAATGAGCAGTTCTTC. Its protein product is CAISESGTSDWNEQFF.

The chain uses TRBV30 and TRBJ2-5; 7 positions agree with TRBD1. The J call is uncertain, as TRBJ2-7 better fits the DNA end. Germline CDR1 is GTSNPN and CDR2 is SVGIG (reference sequence). The CDR3 length is 13 residues. CDR3 in amino acids: CAWTYGTAYEQYF. The CDR3, as DNA: TGTGCCTGGACCTACGGGACAGCCTACGAGCAGTACTTC.

V and J are TRBV7-6 and TRBJ2-1; TRBD2 matches at 11 bases. Trimming at V came to 1 base and at J to 7 bases, leaving 9 bases not matched to a gene. The CDR3 loop spans 17 amino acids. Looked up from germline, CDR1 is SGHVS and CDR2 is FNYEAQ. The CDR3 loop reads CASSLVIAGGPNNEQFF. The CDR3 nucleotides are TGTGCCAGCAGCTTAGTTATAGCGGGAGGGCCGAATAATGAGCAGTTCTTC.

The rearrangement joins TRBV27 to TRBJ2-5; no clear D. The CDR3 is 11 residues long. Germline CDR1 MNHEY, CDR2 SMNVEV (reference sequence). V was pared by 7 bases and J by 2 bases, with 5 bases between. The CDR3, as DNA: TGTGCCAGCACCAATCAAGAGACCCAGTACTTC. Amino acids: CASTNQETQYF.

This clone was found once. The V call is TRBV27, the J call TRBJ1-1, with D perhaps TRBD1 (6 bases). Trimming took 4 bases from V and 4 from J, leaving 13 bases between them. The CDR3 extends over 14 amino acids. Germline loops: CDR1 MNHEY, CDR2 SMNVEV (reference sequence). CDR3 DNA: TGTGCCAGCAGTTGGGCAGTACAGGGCACTGAAGCTTTCTTT. Translating it yields CASSWAVQGTEAFF.

This sequence joins TRBV7-9 and TRBJ2-3, with 7 nucleotides matching TRBD2. Germline CDR1 SEHNR, CDR2 FQNEAQ (reference sequence). Trimming at V came to 2 bases and at J to 4 bases, leaving 6 bases not matched to a gene. The CDR3 loop spans 15 amino acids. In nucleotides, the CDR3 is TGTGCCAGCAGCTTATTGGGGGAGGGCCCAGATACGCAGTATTTT. It encodes CASSLLGEGPDTQYF.

This clone was detected only once. This chain uses TRBV29-1 with TRBJ2-1, with D possibly being TRBD2 (5 bases). Germline V gives CDR1 SQVTM, CDR2 ANQGSEA. V was trimmed by 0 bases and J by 13 bases, leaving 16 bases between them. The CDR3 spans 13 residues. As DNA, the CDR3 is TGCAGCGTTGAAGAGTTGAGGCAAGGAGGACAGTTCTTC. Protein product: CSVEELRQGGQFF.

The sample holds one count of this clone. The chain combines TRBV5-1 with TRBJ2-5, with 8 bases aligning to TRBD2. This CDR3 comprises 16 residues. Germline V gives CDR1 SGHRS, CDR2 YFSETQ. Germline trimming cut 4 bases from V and 2 bases from J; bases unmatched to any gene: 10. CDR3 region: CASSGQSGRWQETQYF. The CDR3 DNA reads TGCGCCAGCAGCGGACAAAGCGGGAGATGGCAAGAGACCCAGTACTTC.

The chain employs TRBV6-1 and TRBJ2-7; the D call may be TRBD1 or TRBD2 (5 bases each). Deletions cut 3 bases from V and 6 bases from J, with 18 bases between. The CDR3 covers 15 residues. The V gene's germline CDR1 is MNHNS and CDR2 SASEGT. The CDR3 here is CASSDWGYKGLEQYF. CDR3 DNA: TGTGCCAGCAGTGATTGGGGGTACAAAGGTCTCGAGCAGTACTTC.

V gene TRBV2 combines with J gene TRBJ2-5, with 9 bases fitting TRBD1. After removal of 3 bases from V and 4 bases from J, the junction contained 15 bases not matched to a gene. This CDR3 spans 18 amino acids. Germline CDR1 SNHLY, CDR2 FYNNEI. The CDR3 DNA is TGTGCCAGCAGTGAGGCGAAAACAGGGGGCATTTATGGAGAGACCCAGTACTTC. This translates into CASSEAKTGGIYGETQYF. Together with reference TRBV2 and TRBJ2-5, the CDR3 gives the full variable domain: EPEVTQTPSHQVTQMGQEVILRCVPISNHLYFYWYRQILGQKVEFLVSFYNNEISEKSEIFDDQFSVERPDGSNFTLKIRSTKLEDSAMYFCASSEAKTGGIYGETQYFGPGTRLLVL.